This T cell receptor (beta chain) was sequenced during a study of T-cell reconstitution after alpha-beta-depleted transplantation in children. With regard to this clonotype: The antigen remains undetermined.

Germline lookup yields CDR1 DFQATT and CDR2 SNEGSKA (reference sequence). The ends were cut back, 1 base at V and 7 bases at J, with 11 bases in the middle. This CDR3 has 13 residues. Unique molecular identifiers were incorporated into the prepared TCRbeta library. TCRdb reprocessed the PCR reads via MiXCR and lists one record per CDR3 protein. The data show about 440,000 distinct CDR3 sequences, approximately 41% seen once. Study-level findings and limits: As was reported, about two months after transplant, alpha-beta T cells came from several hundred expanded graft clones. TCRbeta diversity was high at day 60 in some patients (a result of surviving recipient T cells and thymic progenitors).

Sequenced material: PBMCs, taken before TCRalphabeta/CD19-depleted stem cell transplant. The chain combines TRBV20-1 with TRBJ1-5; D gene ambiguous. The receptor was isolated from a girl between 2 and 10 years old with aplastic anemia, due to receive a stem cell transplant. CDR3 in DNA: TGCAGTGCTAGAGTAGCACCGACCCAGCCCCAGCATTTT. Protein sequence: CSARVAPTQPQHF.